This TCR beta chain was sequenced in a study of glioma-infiltrating T cells listed by TCRdb under 2016. Regarding the research as a whole: Sequencing of TCR alpha- and beta-chain repertoires was performed on glioma tissue, on non-neoplastic brain tissue, and on matched peripheral blood mononuclear cells. Three low-grade glioma patients, seven or eight primary glioblastoma patients, and three non-glioma patients who contributed non-neoplastic brain tissue made up the paired cohort. Each tissue-infiltrating repertoire was compared with the same patient's peripheral blood repertoire to measure divergence between tissue and blood T-cell populations.

The CDR3 goes from the cysteine to the phenylalanine over 16 residues. Only the CDR3 DNA is retained, 48 bases long and in frame from the first base. The junction carries 15 bases between V and J, which are trimmed by 6 bases and 0 bases respectively. In the germline V gene, CDR1 corresponds to MNHEY and CDR2 to SVGEGT. The iRepertoire nested amplicon-rescue multiplex PCR (arm-PCR) platform was used to amplify TCR alpha and beta CDR3 regions from RNA. For one-step reverse transcription and amplification, roughly 100-450 ng of tissue mRNA or PBMC total RNA was used as input. After bead purification, a secondary multiplex PCR added Illumina adapters, and libraries were gel-purified between 200 and 400 bp. Libraries carried internal 6-nucleotide barcodes used for demultiplexing. The libraries were sequenced on an Illumina MiSeq using 2x220 or 2x250 nucleotide paired-end reads. Under the source paper's analysis protocol: FLASH 1.2.11 was used to merge paired reads, and BWA-MEM then aligned the reads to the GRCh37 human genome before TRA and TRB reads were extracted. An IMGT-derived reference of cassette sequences and CDR3 motifs, with pseudogenes included, was used for V and J assignment. Reads were translated in three frames, and productive CDR3s were defined by a C…FGXG motif without stop codons. Clonotypes were defined as unique combinations of V-J cassette pair and CDR3 amino acid sequence. Reads were filtered by Hamming distance, thresholded by each sample's sequence error rate in mapped regions. TCRdb took the public reads, trimmed them with fastp at Q25, ran MiXCR for clone calling and kept in-frame beta chains. Identical CDR3 proteins give one entry, which carries the most common genes and DNA. The V and J calls here are based on TCRdb, not the publication. The sample contains around 140,000 distinct CDR3 sequences, about two fifths of them found a single time. The ten largest account for around 18% of the sample.

Turning to this clonotype: No cognate antigen has been identified for it. Base quality data are lacking; no much larger clone is found one base away.

The research as a whole found: In non-neoplastic patients, VJ-independent divergence between tissue and blood fell below expectation, whereas in all gliomas, and especially in low-grade gliomas, the divergence rose above expectation. Group comparisons were based on small numbers of patients: three non-neoplastic, three low-grade glioma and 7 to 9 glioblastoma patients. Only a very small number of CDR3 sequences turned up in both tissue and blood, a result put down to high CDR3 diversity combined with limited sampling.

What was sequenced was glioma tissue, nonneoplastic brain tissue, or PBMCs (not recorded which). Rearrangement joined TRBV6-2 or TRBV6-3 to TRBJ2-1; TRBD2 could be the D gene, as 5 bases match. This TCR came from a human donor with low-grade glioma or glioblastoma, undergoing nonglioma brain surgery, or in good health (not recorded which). The DNA sequence is given as TGTGCCAGCAGGTCGGACTTCGGAAGCTCCTACAATGAGCAGTTCTTC. Translated, this gives CASRSDFGSSYNEQFF.